The entry below describes one TCR beta chain. This entry belongs to a study of blood T cells in healthy people across ages. Germline V lookup: CDR1 SGHRS, CDR2 YFSETQ. CDR3 length: 14 amino acids. With V trimmed by 4 bases and J by 11 bases, 13 bases remained unmatched. Extractions gave at least 5.5 micrograms of total RNA per sample. Through a sample-barcoded 5' primer and a J-beta primer mix, a second PCR was run for roughly 6 to 11 cycles. TCRdb re-analysed the 5' RACE reads in MiXCR, keeping a single row per CDR3 protein. The sample consists of 650,000 to 800,000 distinct CDR3 sequences, more than 40% of them appearing once.

Sequenced material: blood. The source of this sequence is a man in his 60s in good health. The rearrangement links TRBV5-1 to TRBJ2-5; 8 bases fit TRBD2. Written as DNA, the CDR3 is TGCGCCAGCAGCACAGCCCTCGACGGGGGGGAGCAGTACTTC. It yields the protein CASSTALDGGEQYF.